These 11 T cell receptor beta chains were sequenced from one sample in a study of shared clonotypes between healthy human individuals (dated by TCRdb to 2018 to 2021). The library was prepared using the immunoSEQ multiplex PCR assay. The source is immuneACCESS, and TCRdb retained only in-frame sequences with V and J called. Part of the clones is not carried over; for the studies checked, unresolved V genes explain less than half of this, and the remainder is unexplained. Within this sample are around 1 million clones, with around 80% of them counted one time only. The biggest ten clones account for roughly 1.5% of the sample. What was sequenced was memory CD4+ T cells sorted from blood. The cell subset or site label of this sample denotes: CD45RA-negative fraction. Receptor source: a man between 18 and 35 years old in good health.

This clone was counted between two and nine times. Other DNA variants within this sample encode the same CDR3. The CDR3 spells CASSLYRGLNTEAFF. The CDR3 region has the DNA TGTGCCAGCTCACTCTACAGGGGACTGAACACTGAAGCTTTCTTT. This chain connects TRBV18 to TRBJ1-1, with 7 bases lining up with TRBD1. Trimming cost V 4 bases and J 0 bases; bases outside gene matches: 5. Germline lookup yields CDR1 KGHSH and CDR2 LQKENI. The CDR3 covers 15 residues.

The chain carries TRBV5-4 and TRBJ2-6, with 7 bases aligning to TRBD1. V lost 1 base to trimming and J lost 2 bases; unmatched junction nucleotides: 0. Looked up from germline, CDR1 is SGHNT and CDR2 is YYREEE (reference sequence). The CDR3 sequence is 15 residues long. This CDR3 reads CASSLRGPGANVLTF. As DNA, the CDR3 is TGTGCCAGCAGCTTGAGGGGGCCTGGGGCCAACGTCCTGACTTTC.

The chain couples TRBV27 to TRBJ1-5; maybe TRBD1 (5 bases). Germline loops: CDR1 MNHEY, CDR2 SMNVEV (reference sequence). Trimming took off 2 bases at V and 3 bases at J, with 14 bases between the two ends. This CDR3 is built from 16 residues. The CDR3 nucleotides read TGTGCCAGCAGTTTAGGGGGTAGTTTGGACAATCAGCCCCAGCATTTT. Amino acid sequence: CASSLGGSLDNQPQHF.

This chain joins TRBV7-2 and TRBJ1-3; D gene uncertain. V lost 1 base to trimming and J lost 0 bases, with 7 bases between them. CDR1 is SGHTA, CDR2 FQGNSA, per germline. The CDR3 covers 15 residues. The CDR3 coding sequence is TGTGCCAGCAGCTTAGGCCAGTTCTCTGGAAACACCATATATTTT. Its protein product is CASSLGQFSGNTIYF.

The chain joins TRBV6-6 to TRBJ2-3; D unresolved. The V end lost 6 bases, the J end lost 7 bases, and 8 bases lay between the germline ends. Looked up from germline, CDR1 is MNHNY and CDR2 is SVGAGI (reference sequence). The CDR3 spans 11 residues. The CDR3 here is CASSRANTQYF. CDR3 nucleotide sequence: TGTGCCAGCAGCCGTGCCAATACGCAGTATTTT.

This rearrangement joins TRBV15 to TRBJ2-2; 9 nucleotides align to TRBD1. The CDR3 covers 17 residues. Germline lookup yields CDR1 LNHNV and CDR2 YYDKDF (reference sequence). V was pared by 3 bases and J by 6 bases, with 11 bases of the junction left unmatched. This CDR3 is CATSSHHRDRAPGELFF. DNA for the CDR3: TGTGCCACCAGCAGCCACCATAGGGACAGGGCCCCCGGGGAGCTGTTTTTT.

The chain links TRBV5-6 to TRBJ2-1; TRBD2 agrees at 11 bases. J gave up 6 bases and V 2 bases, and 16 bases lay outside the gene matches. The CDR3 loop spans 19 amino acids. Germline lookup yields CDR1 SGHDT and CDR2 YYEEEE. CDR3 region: CASSFPPTGASGRPNEQFF. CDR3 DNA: TGTGCCAGCAGCTTCCCCCCGACAGGGGCTAGCGGGAGGCCCAATGAGCAGTTCTTC. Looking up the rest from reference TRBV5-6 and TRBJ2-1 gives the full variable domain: DAGVTQSPTHLIKTRGQQVTLRCSPKSGHDTVSWYQQALGQGPQFIFQYYEEEERQRGNFPDRFSGHQFPNYSSELNVNALLLGDSALYLCASSFPPTGASGRPNEQFFGPGTRLTVL.

The CDR3 nucleotides are TGTGCCAGCAAACACAGGAAGGCGGAGACCCAGTACTTC. Translation: CASKHRKAETQYF. This rearrangement joins TRBV6-5 to TRBJ2-5; D is possibly TRBD1 (5 bases). Germline V lookup: CDR1 MNHEY, CDR2 SVGAGI. The CDR3 is 13 residues long. The V and J ends lost 7 bases and 5 bases respectively, with 14 bases between them.

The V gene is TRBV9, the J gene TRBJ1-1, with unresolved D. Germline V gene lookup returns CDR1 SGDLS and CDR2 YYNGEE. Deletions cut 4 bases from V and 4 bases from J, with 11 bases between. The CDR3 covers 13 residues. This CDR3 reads CASSFNWLTEAFF. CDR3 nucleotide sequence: TGTGCCAGCAGCTTCAATTGGCTCACTGAAGCTTTCTTT. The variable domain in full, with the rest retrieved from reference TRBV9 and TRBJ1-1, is DSGVTQTPKHLITATGQRVTLRCSPRSGDLSVYWYQQSLDQGLQFLIQYYNGEERAKGNILERFSAQQFPDLHSELNLSSLELGDSALYFCASSFNWLTEAFFGQGTRLTVV.

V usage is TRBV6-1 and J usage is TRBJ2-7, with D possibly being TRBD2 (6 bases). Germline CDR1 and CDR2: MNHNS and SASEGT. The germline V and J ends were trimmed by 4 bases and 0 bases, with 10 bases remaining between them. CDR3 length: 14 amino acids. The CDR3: CASSGWDSSYEQYF. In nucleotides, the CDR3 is TGTGCCAGCAGTGGGTGGGACTCCTCCTACGAGCAGTACTTC.

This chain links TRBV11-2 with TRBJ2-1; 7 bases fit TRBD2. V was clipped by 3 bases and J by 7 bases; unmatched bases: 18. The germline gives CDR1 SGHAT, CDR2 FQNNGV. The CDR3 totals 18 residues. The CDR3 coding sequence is TGTGCCAGCAGCTTGAAGGTAACTAGCGCTCCGGGGAGGAATGAGCAGTTCTTC. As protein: CASSLKVTSAPGRNEQFF.